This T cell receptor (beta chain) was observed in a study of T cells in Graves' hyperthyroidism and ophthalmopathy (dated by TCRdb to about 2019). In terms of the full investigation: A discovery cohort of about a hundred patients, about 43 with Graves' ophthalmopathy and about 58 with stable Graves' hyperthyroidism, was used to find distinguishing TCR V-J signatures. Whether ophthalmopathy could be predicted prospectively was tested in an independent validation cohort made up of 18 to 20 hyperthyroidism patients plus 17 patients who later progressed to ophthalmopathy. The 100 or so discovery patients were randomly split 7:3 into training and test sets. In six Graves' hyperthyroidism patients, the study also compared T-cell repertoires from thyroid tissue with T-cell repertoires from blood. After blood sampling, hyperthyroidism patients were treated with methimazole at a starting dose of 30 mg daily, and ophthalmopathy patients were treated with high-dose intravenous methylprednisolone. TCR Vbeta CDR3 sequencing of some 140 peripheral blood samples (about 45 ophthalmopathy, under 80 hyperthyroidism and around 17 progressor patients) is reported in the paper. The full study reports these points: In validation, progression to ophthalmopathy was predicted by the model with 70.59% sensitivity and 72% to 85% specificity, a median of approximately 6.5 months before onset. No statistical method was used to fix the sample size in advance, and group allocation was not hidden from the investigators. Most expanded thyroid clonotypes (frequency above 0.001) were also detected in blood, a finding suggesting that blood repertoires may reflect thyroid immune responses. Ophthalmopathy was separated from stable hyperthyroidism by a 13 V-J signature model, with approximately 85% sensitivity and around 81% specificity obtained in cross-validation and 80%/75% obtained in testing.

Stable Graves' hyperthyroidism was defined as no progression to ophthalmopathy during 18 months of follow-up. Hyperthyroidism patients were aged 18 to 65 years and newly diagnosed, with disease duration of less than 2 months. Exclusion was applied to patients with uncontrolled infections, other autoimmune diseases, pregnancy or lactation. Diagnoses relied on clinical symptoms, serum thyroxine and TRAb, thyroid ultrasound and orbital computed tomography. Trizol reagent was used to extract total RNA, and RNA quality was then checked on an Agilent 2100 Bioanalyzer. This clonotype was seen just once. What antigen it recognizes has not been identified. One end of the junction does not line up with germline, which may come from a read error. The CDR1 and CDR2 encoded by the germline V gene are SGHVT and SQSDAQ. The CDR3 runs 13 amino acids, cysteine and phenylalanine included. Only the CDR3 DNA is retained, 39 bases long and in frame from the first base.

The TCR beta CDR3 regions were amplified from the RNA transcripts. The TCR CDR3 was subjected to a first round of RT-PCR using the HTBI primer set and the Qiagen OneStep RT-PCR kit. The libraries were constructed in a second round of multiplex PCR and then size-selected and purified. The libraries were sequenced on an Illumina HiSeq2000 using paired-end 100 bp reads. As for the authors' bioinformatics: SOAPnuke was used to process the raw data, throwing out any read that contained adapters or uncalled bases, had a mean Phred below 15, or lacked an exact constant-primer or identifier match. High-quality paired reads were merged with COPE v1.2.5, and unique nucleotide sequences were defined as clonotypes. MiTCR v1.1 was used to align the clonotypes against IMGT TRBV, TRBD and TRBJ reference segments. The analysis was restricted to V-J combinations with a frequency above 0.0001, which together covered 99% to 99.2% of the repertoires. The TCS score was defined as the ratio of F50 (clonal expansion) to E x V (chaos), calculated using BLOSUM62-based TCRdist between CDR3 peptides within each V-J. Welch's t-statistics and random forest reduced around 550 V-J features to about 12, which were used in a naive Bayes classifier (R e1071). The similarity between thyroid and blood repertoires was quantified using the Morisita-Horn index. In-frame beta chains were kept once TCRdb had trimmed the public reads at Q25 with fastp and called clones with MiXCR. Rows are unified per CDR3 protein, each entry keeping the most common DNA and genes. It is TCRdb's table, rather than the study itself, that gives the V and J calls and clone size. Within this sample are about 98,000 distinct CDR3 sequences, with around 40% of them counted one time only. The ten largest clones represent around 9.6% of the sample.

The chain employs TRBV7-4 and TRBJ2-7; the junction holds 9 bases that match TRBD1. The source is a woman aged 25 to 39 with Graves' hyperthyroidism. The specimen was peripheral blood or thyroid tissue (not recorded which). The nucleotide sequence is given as TGTGCCTGCAGCTCGGACAGGGGCGACGAGCAGTACTTC. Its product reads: CACSSDRGDEQYF.